The 32 T cell receptor beta chains below come from one sample, sequenced in a study of blood T cell repertoires in COVID-19. Repertoires were generated with immunoSEQ multiplex PCR, while TCRdb's copy carries only in-frame clones and drops some. The sample contains 140,000 or so clones, roughly four fifths of which appear only once. The sample taken for sequencing was PBMCs or T cells enriched from blood (not recorded which). These receptors originate from a woman aged 50 to 60 with acute COVID-19.

The CDR3 is CASGLREGNEQFF. CDR3 bases: TGTGCCAGCGGACTGCGGGAGGGGAATGAGCAGTTCTTC. This sequence joins TRBV7-2 and TRBJ2-1; 9 nucleotides align to TRBD2. The CDR3 sequence is 13 residues long. Germline values: CDR1 SGHTA, CDR2 FQGNSA. The junction had 6 bases not matched to a gene; V was cut back by 8 bases and J by 7 bases.

The chain links TRBV3-1 (or the pseudogene TRBV3-2) to TRBJ1-2; perhaps TRBD1 as D (5 bases). Germline assignment: CDR1 LGHDT and CDR2 YNNKEL (reference sequence). The CDR3 is made up of 16 amino acids. Trimming left V 4 bases short and J 5 bases short, with 20 bases between. In nucleotides, the CDR3 is TGTGCCAGCAGCCGCCGTCCCGAAGGGGATACTTATGGCTACACCTTC. Translating gives CASSRRPEGDTYGYTF.

This clone was seen once. The genes are TRBV18 and TRBJ2-3; the D gene is possibly TRBD1 (8 bases). CDR1 KGHSH and CDR2 LQKENI come from the germline V gene. The CDR3 totals 15 residues. Trimming left V 3 bases short and J 4 bases short, with 14 bases between. CDR3 coding DNA: TGTGCCAGCTCACCTAGAACAGGGGGGGCAGATACGCAGTATTTT. Translating it yields CASSPRTGGADTQYF.

V and J are TRBV3-1 (or the pseudogene TRBV3-2) and TRBJ1-2, with TRBD1 matching 10 bases. V gave up 4 bases and J gave up 7 bases; unmatched junction bases: 9. Germline-derived CDR1 and CDR2 are LGHDT and YNNKEL (reference sequence). The CDR3 is made up of 15 amino acids. Here the CDR3 reads CASSPSTGGIPGYTF. The CDR3 nucleotides read TGTGCCAGCAGCCCCTCGACAGGGGGCATTCCTGGCTACACCTTC.

The chain uses TRBV5-1 and TRBJ1-1; no clear D. CDR3 size: 15 residues. Trimming stripped 4 bases from V and 0 bases from J, with 13 bases between. The germline gives CDR1 SGHRS, CDR2 YFSETQ. The CDR3 region has the DNA TGCGCCAGCAGCACCCAGTCAAGAATGAACACTGAAGCTTTCTTT. It encodes CASSTQSRMNTEAFF.

J is TRBJ2-7 and V is TRBV5-1; TRBD2 matches 10 bases. Germline-derived CDR1 and CDR2 are SGHRS and YFSETQ. The CDR3 totals 14 residues. Unmatched junction bases numbered 2, after V lost 0 bases and J lost 5 bases. The CDR3 sequence is CASSLELAGNEQYF. For the CDR3, the DNA is TGCGCCAGCAGCTTGGAACTAGCGGGGAACGAGCAGTACTTC.

The chain employs TRBV5-4 and TRBJ2-1; 14 bases line up with TRBD2. Germline trimming cut 0 bases from V and 4 bases from J; bases unmatched to any gene: 3. The CDR3 totals 17 residues. The V gene's germline CDR1 is SGHNT and CDR2 YYREEE (reference sequence). DNA for the CDR3: TGTGCCAGCAGCTTGGAGGGACTAGCGGGAGCTTACAATGAGCAGTTCTTC. Protein product: CASSLEGLAGAYNEQFF.

The chain joins TRBV9 to TRBJ2-7; 7 bases are a match to TRBD2. This CDR3 has 15 residues. V shed 0 bases and J 3 bases; nucleotides not matched to a gene: 6. The V gene's germline CDR1 is SGDLS and CDR2 YYNGEE. For the CDR3, the DNA is TGTGCCAGCAGCGTAGGCCTAGCGGAAGACTACGAGCAGTACTTC. Protein: CASSVGLAEDYEQYF.

The chain uses TRBV6-6 and TRBJ2-7; TRBD2 agrees at 7 bases. CDR3 length: 15 residues. J gave up 5 bases and V 4 bases, and 11 bases lay outside the gene matches. Germline values: CDR1 MNHNY, CDR2 SVGAGI (reference sequence). The CDR3 sequence: CASSSPGTKNNEQYF. The DNA of the CDR3 is TGTGCCAGCAGTTCACCCGGGACTAAGAACAACGAGCAGTACTTC.

The genes are TRBV29-1 and TRBJ1-2; the D gene is possibly TRBD1 (6 bases). CDR3 length: 13 residues. The V gene's germline CDR1 is SQVTM and CDR2 ANQGSEA. V was cut by 3 bases and J by 4 bases, with 12 bases left in between. CDR3 sequence reads: CSVEDSLFYGYTF. The CDR3 DNA is TGCAGCGTTGAGGACAGCCTATTCTATGGCTACACCTTC.

This clone was found once. This sequence joins TRBV4-1 and TRBJ2-7; maybe TRBD2 (7 bases). The germline V gene has CDR1 MGHRA and CDR2 YSYEKL. Trimming stripped 0 bases from V and 3 bases from J, with 12 bases between. This CDR3 comprises 15 residues. The CDR3 DNA follows: TGCGCCAGCAGCCAAGAACAGGGAGGGGGCTACGAGCAGTACTTC. Its translation: CASSQEQGGGYEQYF.

The J gene is TRBJ2-4, the V gene TRBV3-1 (or the pseudogene TRBV3-2); TRBD2 matches 11 bases. This CDR3 has 22 residues. The V gene's germline CDR1 is LGHDT and CDR2 YNNKEL (reference sequence). The V gene end was trimmed by 4 bases and the J gene end by 0 bases; junction bases not matched to a gene: 20. The CDR3 DNA is TGTGCCAGCAGCCGAGATTCTCCTAGCGGGAGGCTCCTCGACAGAGCCAAAAACATTCAGTACTTC. It is translated as CASSRDSPSGRLLDRAKNIQYF.

V gene TRBV19 combines with J gene TRBJ2-4; the D is unclear. The germline CDR1 and CDR2 sequences are LNHDA and SQIVND (reference sequence). The CDR3 totals 14 residues. V was shortened by 6 bases and J by 0 bases, with 9 bases between the two germline ends. DNA of the CDR3: TGTGCCAGTAGCTCCGTACTAGCCAAAAACATTCAGTACTTC. Translated, it gives CASSSVLAKNIQYF.

V is TRBV30 and J is TRBJ2-3, with TRBD1 matching 7 bases. This CDR3 has 13 residues. In germline, CDR1 is GTSNPN, CDR2 SVGIG (reference sequence). Trimming cost V 4 bases and J 7 bases; bases outside gene matches: 8. The CDR3 loop is CAWNTGDVNTQYF. CDR3 DNA sequence: TGTGCCTGGAATACAGGGGATGTGAATACGCAGTATTTT.

The chain employs TRBV7-9 and TRBJ1-4, with a tentative D call TRBD1 (5 bases). Germline-derived CDR1 and CDR2 are SEHNR and FQNEAQ (reference sequence). Trimming pared 5 bases from V and 7 bases from J, leaving 20 bases between. This CDR3 is built from 16 residues. The CDR3 region has the DNA TGTGCCAGCAGCCAGGAGGGACCGGTCAGCACTGAAAAACTGTTTTTT. Protein: CASSQEGPVSTEKLFF.

This chain links TRBV19 with TRBJ1-5, with 11 bases fitting TRBD1. CDR3 length: 15 amino acids. Germline values: CDR1 LNHDA, CDR2 SQIVND (reference sequence). Trimming cost V 5 bases and J 5 bases; bases outside gene matches: 5. CDR3: CASSFGTGGYQPQHF. Here the CDR3 DNA reads TGTGCCAGTAGTTTCGGGACAGGGGGGTATCAGCCCCAGCATTTT.

The chain couples TRBV6-5 to TRBJ1-1, with a weak D call TRBD1 (5 bases). Trimming stripped 4 bases from V and 10 bases from J, with 16 bases between. This CDR3 is 13 amino acids long. In germline, CDR1 is MNHEY, CDR2 SVGAGI. CDR3 region: CASSSLVGAGAFF. The CDR3 DNA is TGTGCCAGCAGTTCTTTAGTAGGGGCCGGAGCTTTCTTT.

The chain is built from TRBV27 and TRBJ2-7; TRBD2 aligns across 10 bases. The germline V gene encodes CDR1 MNHEY and CDR2 SMNVEV (reference sequence). CDR3 length: 16 amino acids. The junction had 3 bases not matched to a gene; V was cut back by 1 base and J by 0 bases. This CDR3 reads CASSLWASGGSYEQYF. For the CDR3, the DNA is TGTGCCAGCAGTTTATGGGCTAGCGGGGGCTCCTACGAGCAGTACTTC.

V is TRBV13 and J is TRBJ2-7; D may be TRBD1 (5 bases). V was trimmed by 1 base and J by 3 bases, leaving 10 bases between them. The CDR3 has 14 residues. Germline CDR1 is PRHDT and CDR2 is FYEKMQ (reference sequence). DNA for the CDR3: TGTGCCAGCAGCTTAGAGGGGCTCGGCTACGAGCAGTACTTC. It is translated as CASSLEGLGYEQYF. Full variable domain (remainder filled in from reference TRBV13 and TRBJ2-7): AAGVIQSPRHLIKEKRETATLKCYPIPRHDTVYWYQQGPGQDPQFLISFYEKMQSDKGSIPDRFSAQQFSDYHSELNMSSLELGDSALYFCASSLEGLGYEQYFGPGTRLTVT.

The genes are TRBV19 and TRBJ2-1, with 7 bases identical to TRBD2. CDR3 length: 15 amino acids. The J segment lost 1 base and the V segment lost 9 bases, leaving 9 bases of the junction unmatched. Germline lookup yields CDR1 LNHDA and CDR2 SQIVND (reference sequence). As DNA, the CDR3 is TGTGCCAGCTGGGGGGGAGATGGGTCCTACAATGAGCAGTTCTTC. As protein: CASWGGDGSYNEQFF.

The rearrangement uses TRBV29-1 and TRBJ1-4; no clear D. Trimming stripped 6 bases from V and 6 bases from J, with 17 bases between. The germline V gene encodes CDR1 SQVTM and CDR2 ANQGSEA. This CDR3 has 14 amino acids. This CDR3 is CSVEPGPGDEKLFF. The DNA of the CDR3 is TGCAGCGTCGAACCGGGCCCCGGGGATGAAAAACTGTTTTTT.

The chain has TRBV7-2 and TRBJ2-2, with D possibly matching TRBD1 (6 bases). V lost 4 bases, J lost 4 bases, and 10 bases lay in between. The CDR3 spans 14 residues. CDR1 is SGHTA and CDR2 is FQGNSA in the germline V gene. This CDR3 is CASSYLRGTGELFF. Here the CDR3 DNA reads TGTGCCAGCAGCTATCTCAGGGGCACCGGGGAGCTGTTTTTT.

This clone came up once. The V call is TRBV5-1, the J call TRBJ2-3; D gene ambiguous. The germline V gene encodes CDR1 SGHRS and CDR2 YFSETQ. V gave up 4 bases and J gave up 1 base, with 10 bases separating them. The CDR3 spans 14 residues. The chain's CDR3 is CASSEEYRTDTQYF. The CDR3 nucleotides read TGCGCCAGCAGCGAGGAATACCGCACAGATACGCAGTATTTT.

The V call is TRBV7-3, the J call TRBJ2-1; 9 nucleotides align to TRBD1. The CDR3 runs 15 residues. J lost 1 base, V lost 2 bases, and 0 bases had no gene match. The germline CDR1 and CDR2 sequences are SGHTA and FQGTGA. CDR3 residues: CASSLGTGSYNEQFF. The DNA of the CDR3 is TGTGCCAGCAGCTTAGGGACAGGGTCCTACAATGAGCAGTTCTTC.

The chain is built from TRBV18 and TRBJ1-6, with 11 bases identical to TRBD1. Germline V CDR1 and CDR2: KGHSH, LQKENI. V shed 3 bases and J 10 bases; nucleotides not matched to a gene: 11. This CDR3 region has 17 residues. DNA of the CDR3: TGTGCCAGCTCACCCCAGGGACAGGGGGTTTTTCAGTCACCCCTCCACTTT. Residues: CASSPQGQGVFQSPLHF.

Concerning this clone: Its ends do not fully match the called genes, so a read error is possible. This chain links TRBV14 with TRBJ2-7; D uncertain. Germline CDR1 is SGHDN and CDR2 is FVKESK. This CDR3 has 17 residues. The CDR3 nucleotides are TGTGCCAGCAGCGAAGAGATCAGGCCATATGGTGGCGACGAGCAGTACTTC. This sequence encodes CASSEEIRPYGGDEQYF.

The rearrangement links TRBV21-1 to TRBJ1-5; the DNA was not used to check the table's D call, TRBD1. TRBV21-1 is a pseudogene locus. The CDR3 consists of 14 residues. Here the CDR3 reads CARVGGQLNQPQHF. The CDR3 region has the DNA TGTGCCAGGGTAGGGGGACAGCTAAATCAGCCCCAGCATTTT.

The chain couples TRBV6-5 to TRBJ1-4; maybe TRBD1 (5 bases). Germline values: CDR1 MNHEY, CDR2 SVGAGI. The V and J ends lost 0 bases and 12 bases respectively, with 11 bases between them. This CDR3 contains 13 residues. The DNA of the CDR3 is TGTGCCAGCAGTTACTCTCCAGGGAGGGAACTGTTTTTT. It specifies CASSYSPGRELFF.

The V gene is TRBV28, the J gene TRBJ1-5; weak D call: TRBD1 (5 bases). The germline V and J ends were trimmed by 9 bases and 7 bases, with 13 bases remaining between them. CDR3 length: 12 residues. The germline CDR1 and CDR2 sequences are MDHEN and SYDVKM. CDR3: CASGGGFQPQHF. As DNA, the CDR3 is TGTGCCAGTGGGGGGGGTTTCCAGCCCCAGCATTTT.

The table lists this clone with a few counts. This sequence joins TRBV3-1 (or the pseudogene TRBV3-2) and TRBJ1-1; 8 bases are shared with TRBD1. Germline assignment: CDR1 LGHDT and CDR2 YNNKEL (reference sequence). Trimming at V came to 4 bases and at J to 7 bases, leaving 5 bases not matched to a gene. The CDR3 is made up of 13 amino acids. DNA for the CDR3: TGTGCCAGCAGCCGACAGGACAGGGATGAAGCTTTCTTT. The encoded protein is CASSRQDRDEAFF.

CDR3 sequence reads: CASSLRASGSEQYF. The CDR3, as DNA: TGTGCCAGCAGTTTACGCGCTAGCGGCTCCGAGCAGTACTTC. The chain joins TRBV28 to TRBJ2-7, with 7 positions matching TRBD2. After removal of 2 bases from V and 6 bases from J, the junction contained 7 bases not matched to a gene. Germline lookup yields CDR1 MDHEN and CDR2 SYDVKM. The CDR3 sequence is 14 residues long.

J is TRBJ2-1 and V is TRBV7-2; 7 bases line up with TRBD1. The CDR3 spans 16 residues. Per the germline V gene, CDR1 is SGHTA and CDR2 is FQGNSA. V shed 5 bases and J 4 bases; nucleotides not matched to a gene: 11. For the CDR3, the DNA is TGTGCCAGCAGCCCGCGACAGGGATTATCGTACAATGAGCAGTTCTTC. It yields the protein CASSPRQGLSYNEQFF.